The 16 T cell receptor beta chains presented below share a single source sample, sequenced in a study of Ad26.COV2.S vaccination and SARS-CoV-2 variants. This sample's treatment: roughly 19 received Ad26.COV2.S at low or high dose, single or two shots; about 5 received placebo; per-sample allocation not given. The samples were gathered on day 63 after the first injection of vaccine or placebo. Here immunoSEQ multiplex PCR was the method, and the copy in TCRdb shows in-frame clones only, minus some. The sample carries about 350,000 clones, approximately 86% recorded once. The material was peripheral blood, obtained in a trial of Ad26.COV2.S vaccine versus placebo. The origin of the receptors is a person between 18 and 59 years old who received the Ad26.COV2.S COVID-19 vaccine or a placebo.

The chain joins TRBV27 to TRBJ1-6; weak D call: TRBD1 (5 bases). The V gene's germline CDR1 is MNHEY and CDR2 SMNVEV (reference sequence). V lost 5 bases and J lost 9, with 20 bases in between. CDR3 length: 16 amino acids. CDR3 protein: CASSPRYGLTGSPLHF. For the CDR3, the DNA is TGTGCCAGCAGTCCCCGGTACGGCCTAACAGGTTCACCCCTCCACTTT.

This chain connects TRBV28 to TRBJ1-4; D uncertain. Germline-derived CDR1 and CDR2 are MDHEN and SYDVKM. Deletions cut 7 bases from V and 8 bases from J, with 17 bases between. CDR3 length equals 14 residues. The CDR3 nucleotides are TGTGCCAGCATTACCCGCAGGCTGGGGGAAAAACTGTTTTTT. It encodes CASITRRLGEKLFF.

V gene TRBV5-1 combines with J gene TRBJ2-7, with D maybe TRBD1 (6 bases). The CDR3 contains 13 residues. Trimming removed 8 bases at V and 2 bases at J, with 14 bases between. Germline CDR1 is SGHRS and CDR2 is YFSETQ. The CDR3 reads CASREGTTYEQYF. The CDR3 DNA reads TGCGCCAGTCGTGAGGGGACAACCTACGAGCAGTACTTC.

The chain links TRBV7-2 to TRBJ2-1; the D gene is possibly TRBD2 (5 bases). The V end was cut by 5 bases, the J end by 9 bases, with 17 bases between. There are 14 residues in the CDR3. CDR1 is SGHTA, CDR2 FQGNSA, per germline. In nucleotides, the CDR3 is TGTGCCAGCAGCCCAACGTCGGGGATTGGTGAGCAGTTCTTC. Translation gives CASSPTSGIGEQFF.

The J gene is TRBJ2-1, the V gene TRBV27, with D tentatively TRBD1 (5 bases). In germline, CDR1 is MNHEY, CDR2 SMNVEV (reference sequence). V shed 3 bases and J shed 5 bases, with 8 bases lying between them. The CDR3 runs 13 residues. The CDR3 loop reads CASSFDRHNEQFF. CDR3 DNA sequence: TGTGCCAGCAGTTTCGACAGACACAATGAGCAGTTCTTC.

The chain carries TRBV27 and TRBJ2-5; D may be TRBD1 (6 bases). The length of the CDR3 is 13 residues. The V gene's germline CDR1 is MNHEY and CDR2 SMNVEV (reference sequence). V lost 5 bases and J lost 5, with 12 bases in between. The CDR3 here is CASSELTGETQYF. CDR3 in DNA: TGTGCCAGCAGTGAGTTAACAGGGGAGACCCAGTACTTC.

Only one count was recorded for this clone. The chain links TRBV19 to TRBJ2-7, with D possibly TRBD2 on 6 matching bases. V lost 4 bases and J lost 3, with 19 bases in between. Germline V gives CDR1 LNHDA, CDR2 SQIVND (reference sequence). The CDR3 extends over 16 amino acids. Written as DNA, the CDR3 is TGTGCCAGTAGTAGCAGGAAGTCCGGGAGTTACTACGAGCAGTACTTC. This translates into CASSSRKSGSYYEQYF.

The CDR3 DNA follows: TGTGCCTGGGATCCAGGGAGACGCACTGAAGCTTTCTTT. As protein: CAWDPGRRTEAFF. This chain connects TRBV30 to TRBJ1-1; D may be TRBD1 (5 bases). The germline V gene has CDR1 GTSNPN and CDR2 SVGIG (reference sequence). The CDR3 spans 13 residues. Trimming shortened V by 5 bases and J by 4 bases, and 14 bases separated the two germline ends.

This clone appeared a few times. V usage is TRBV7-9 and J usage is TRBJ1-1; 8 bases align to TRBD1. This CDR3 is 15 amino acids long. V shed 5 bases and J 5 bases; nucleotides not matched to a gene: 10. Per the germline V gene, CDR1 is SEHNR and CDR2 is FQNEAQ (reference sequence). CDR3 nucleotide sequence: TGTGCCAGCAGCCCCCTTTGGACAGGGAGAACTGAAGCTTTCTTT. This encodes CASSPLWTGRTEAFF.

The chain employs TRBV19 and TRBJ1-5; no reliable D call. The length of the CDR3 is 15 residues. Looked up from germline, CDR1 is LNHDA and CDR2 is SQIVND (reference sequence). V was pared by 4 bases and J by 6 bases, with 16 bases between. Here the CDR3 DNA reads TGTGCCAGTAGTAAAGGTTTCCCCCGCAGTCAGCCCCAGCATTTT. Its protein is CASSKGFPRSQPQHF.

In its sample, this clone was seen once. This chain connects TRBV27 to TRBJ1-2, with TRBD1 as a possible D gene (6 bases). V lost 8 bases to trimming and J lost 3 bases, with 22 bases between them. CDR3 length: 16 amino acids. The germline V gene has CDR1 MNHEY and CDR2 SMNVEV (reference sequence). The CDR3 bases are TGTGCCAGCTCCTCCTCGCCGGACAGAATCCACTATGGCTACACCTTC. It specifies CASSSSPDRIHYGYTF.

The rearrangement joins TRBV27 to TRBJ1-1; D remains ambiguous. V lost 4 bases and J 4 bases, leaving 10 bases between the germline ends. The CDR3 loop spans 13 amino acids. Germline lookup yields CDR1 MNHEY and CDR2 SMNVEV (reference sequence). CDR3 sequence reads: CASSSEVGTEAFF. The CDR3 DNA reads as TGTGCCAGCAGTTCGGAGGTTGGCACTGAAGCTTTCTTT.

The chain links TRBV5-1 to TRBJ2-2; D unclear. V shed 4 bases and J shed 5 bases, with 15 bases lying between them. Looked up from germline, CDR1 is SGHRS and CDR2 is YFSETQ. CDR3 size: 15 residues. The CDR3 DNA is TGCGCCAGCAGCGGATGGGAAGGGAATACCGGGGAGCTGTTTTTT. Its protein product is CASSGWEGNTGELFF.

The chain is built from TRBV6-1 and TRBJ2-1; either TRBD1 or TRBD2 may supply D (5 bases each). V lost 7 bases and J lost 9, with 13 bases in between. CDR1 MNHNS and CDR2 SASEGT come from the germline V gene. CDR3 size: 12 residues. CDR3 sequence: CASMNGATEQFF. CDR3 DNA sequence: TGTGCCAGCATGAACGGGGCCACTGAGCAGTTCTTC.

The DNA for the CDR3 is TGTGCCAGCTCACCTTCCAACAGGGGGCATCGGGGAGATACGCAGTATTTT. This translates into CASSPSNRGHRGDTQYF. This chain connects TRBV18 to TRBJ2-3; TRBD1 aligns across 9 bases. The J segment lost 5 bases and the V segment lost 3 bases, leaving 12 bases of the junction unmatched. The CDR3 runs 17 residues. Germline CDR1 reads KGHSH; CDR2 reads LQKENI.

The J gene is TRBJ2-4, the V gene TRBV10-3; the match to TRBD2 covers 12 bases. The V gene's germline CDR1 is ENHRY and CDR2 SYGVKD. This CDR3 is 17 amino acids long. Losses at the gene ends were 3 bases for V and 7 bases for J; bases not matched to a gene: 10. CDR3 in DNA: TGTGCCATCAGTGAAGGGCTAGCGGGGGGGCCTGGGAACATTCAGTACTTC. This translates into CAISEGLAGGPGNIQYF.